This T cell receptor (beta chain) was recorded in a study of T-cell memory formation after mild COVID-19. Whole-study findings and limits: Contracting clones localized mainly to CM and EM when CD4+ and mainly to EMRA when CD8+. Later expanders leaned toward CD4+, whereas clones contracting from day 15 to 85 were balanced CD4/CD8.

In the case of this clonotype: Its antigen is as yet unknown.

The CDR3 is made up of 15 amino acids. V dropped 4 bases and J dropped 2; count of bases not matched to a gene: 5. TCRdb re-derived calls from the 5' RACE reads in MiXCR, one entry per CDR3 protein. The sample lists hundreds of thousands of distinct CDR3 sequences; approximately 16% were seen once. The chain is built from TRBV12-3 or TRBV12-4 and TRBJ1-3; TRBD1 aligns across 7 bases. Sequencing was performed on PBMCs or a T cell subset sorted from them (not recorded which). This clonotype originated in a man aged 18 to 29 who had mild COVID-19 (a few samples of this study predate the infection). Cell type and time point are not known. CDR3 sequence: CASSSEGATGNTIYF. In DNA form, the CDR3 reads TGTGCCAGCAGTTCAGAGGGGGCCACTGGAAACACCATATATTTT.